The rows below give T cell receptor beta chains drawn from one sample of a study of T cells after yellow fever vaccination. TCRdb redid the calling of the 5' RACE reads with MiXCR, one entry per CDR3 protein. The sample has fewer than 400,000 distinct CDR3 sequences, about 10% seen once; the top ten hold 3% to 3.5%. The sample consisted of CD4+ T cells sorted from PBMCs, taken 45 days after the yellow fever booster vaccination. The source is a man aged 18 to 35 who received the YFV17D yellow fever vaccine. CDR3s include the opening cysteine and the closing phenylalanine or tryptophan. A D gene is named only where the DNA matches it firmly. Expanded clones get a size class; other rows say once, few or many, or leave the size out.

d_call,v_call,j_call,clone_size,cdr3_nt,cdr3_aa
NA,TRBV28,TRBJ2-2,NA,TGTGCCGGGGCAAGTTGGACCGGGGAGCTGTTTTTT,CAGASWTGELFF
NA,TRBV9,TRBJ2-5,few,TGTGCCAGCAGCGTAGAGGCACAGGGAGAGACCCAGTACTTC,CASSVEAQGETQYF
NA,TRBV7-2,TRBJ1-1,many,TGTGCCACACAGGGACCCAGGACTGAAGCTTTCTTT,CATQGPRTEAFF
NA,TRBV11-2,TRBJ2-1,few,TGTGCCAGCAGCTTAGATCCCGGTTACAATGAGCAGTTCTTC,CASSLDPGYNEQFF
TRBD2,TRBV7-2,TRBJ2-3,few,TGTGCCAGCAGCTTAAAACTAGCGGATACGCAGTATTTT,CASSLKLADTQYF
NA,TRBV6-5,TRBJ1-2,few,TGTGCCAGCCTTCCGGGTCTTAACTATGGCTACACCTTC,CASLPGLNYGYTF
TRBD2,TRBV7-2,TRBJ2-1,few,TGTGCCAGCAGCTCGACTAGCGGGGGGACTCACAATGAGCAGTTCTTC,CASSSTSGGTHNEQFF
NA,TRBV6-5,TRBJ1-3,NA,TGTGCCAGCAGTTACGGCAGCGCTGGAAACACCATATATTTT,CASSYGSAGNTIYF
NA,TRBV12-3/TRBV12-4,TRBJ1-3,NA,TGTGCCAGCAGTTTCGCGGGGGCTGGAAACACCATATATTTT,CASSFAGAGNTIYF
NA,TRBV20-1,TRBJ1-6,NA,TGCAGTGCTAGACCGTCCAGGGGCTCCTATAATTCACCCCTCCACTTT,CSARPSRGSYNSPLHF
NA,TRBV18,TRBJ2-2,NA,TGTGCCAGCTCACCGAGCTCCTTTCGGACCGGGGAGCTGTTTTTT,CASSPSSFRTGELFF
NA,TRBV20-1,TRBJ2-7,NA,TGCAGTGCTACTTCAAGCAGGGTCTACTCCTACGAGCAGTACTTC,CSATSSRVYSYEQYF
NA,TRBV28,TRBJ2-3,few,TGTGCCAGCGTTCTGACGGGAATCACAGATACGCAGTATTTT,CASVLTGITDTQYF
NA,TRBV25-1,TRBJ1-5,few,TGTGCCAGCAGTGAAGTCGGCTACTATCAGCCCCAGCATTTT,CASSEVGYYQPQHF
NA,TRBV2,TRBJ2-4,few,TGTGCCAGCAGTTCCCGGGGTTCTTGGGACTTC,CASSSRGSWDF
TRBD1,TRBV7-6,TRBJ1-2,few,TGTGCCAGCAGCTTACGTCGGACCGGGACAGGGGGCGGAATCTATGGCTACACCTTC,CASSLRRTGTGGGIYGYTF
TRBD2,TRBV5-4,TRBJ2-5,NA,TGTGCCAGCAGCAAAGGCGGGACTAGCGGGGTTAACCAAGAGACCCAGTACTTC,CASSKGGTSGVNQETQYF
NA,TRBV27,TRBJ2-2,NA,TGTGCCAGCAGGGGATCGAGAAACACCGGGGAGCTGTTTTTT,CASRGSRNTGELFF
NA,TRBV5-4,TRBJ2-2,NA,TGTGCCAGCAGCTTGTATCGAGGGAGAGACACCGGGGAGCTGTTTTTT,CASSLYRGRDTGELFF
NA,TRBV6-5,TRBJ1-1,NA,TGTGCCAGCAGTAGCCGGTCGACAGGCGGCACTGAAGCTTTCTTT,CASSSRSTGGTEAFF
TRBD1,TRBV18,TRBJ2-7,few,TGTGCCAGCTCACCCGGGACAGGGGTCTACGAGCAGTACTTC,CASSPGTGVYEQYF
NA,TRBV11-2,TRBJ2-1,few,TGTGCCAGCAGCGTTAGGCCCCAGGGGCGAGAGCAGTTCTTC,CASSVRPQGREQFF
NA,TRBV7-3,TRBJ1-6,many,TGTGCCAGCAGCTCCGGGACGGCTAATTCACCCCTCCACTTT,CASSSGTANSPLHF
NA,TRBV7-2,TRBJ1-1,NA,TGTGCCAGCACCCTAATCCGGGGGCGAGCTTTCTTT,CASTLIRGRAFF
NA,TRBV20-1,TRBJ1-1,few,TGCAGTGCTAGAGTGGCGGGGATAGCTTTCTTT,CSARVAGIAFF
NA,TRBV7-8,TRBJ1-1,NA,TGTGCCAGCAGCTTTCGATCGACGGCAATGAACACTGAAGCTTTCTTT,CASSFRSTAMNTEAFF
NA,TRBV27,TRBJ2-7,NA,TGTGCCAGCAGTTTTCAGGGTGCCTACGAGCAGTACTTC,CASSFQGAYEQYF
TRBD2,TRBV4-2,TRBJ2-5,few,TGTGCCAGCAGCCAAGTTGCGGGGGGGTGGGAGACCCAGTACTTC,CASSQVAGGWETQYF
TRBD2,TRBV7-7,TRBJ2-1,NA,TGTGCTAGCAGCTTGGGACTAGCGGGGGGGGAGCAGTTCTTC,CASSLGLAGGEQFF
NA,TRBV2,TRBJ1-5,NA,TGTGCCAGCAGTTGGGAGTCGCAGATGAGCAATCAGCCCCAGCATTTT,CASSWESQMSNQPQHF
NA,TRBV5-1,TRBJ1-2,NA,TGCGCCAGCAGCGATCAGGGGAGGGGAGATGGCTACACCTTC,CASSDQGRGDGYTF
NA,TRBV6-2/TRBV6-3,TRBJ2-5,many,TGTGCCAGCACCCTCCGTCCGGAGACCCAGTACTTC,CASTLRPETQYF
NA,TRBV2,TRBJ2-7,NA,TGTGCCAGCAGTGAATATCGGACAACCTACGAGCAGTACTTC,CASSEYRTTYEQYF
NA,TRBV10-3,TRBJ2-3,few,TGTGCCATCAGTGGGGAGACAGATACGCAGTATTTT,CAISGETDTQYF
TRBD2,TRBV29-1,TRBJ2-7,few,TGCAGCGTTCGTACCCTAGCGGGTAGCTCCTACGAGCAGTACTTC,CSVRTLAGSSYEQYF
TRBD1,TRBV20-1,TRBJ1-1,few,TGCAGTGCTTTTCTCCGGGACAGGCGAACTGAAGCTTTCTTT,CSAFLRDRRTEAFF
NA,TRBV20-1,TRBJ1-6,NA,TGCAGTGCTCAACCCAGTAAGTCCCTCCACTTT,CSAQPSKSLHF
TRBD1,TRBV5-1,TRBJ2-1,NA,TGCGCCAGCAGCTTCTTGGACAGGGATTACAATGAGCAGTTCTTC,CASSFLDRDYNEQFF
TRBD1,TRBV19,TRBJ2-2,NA,TGTGCCAGTAGTATACAGACAGGGTCGGTCGGGGAGCTGTTTTTT,CASSIQTGSVGELFF
NA,TRBV12-3/TRBV12-4,TRBJ1-4,many,TGTGCCAGCAGCCGTCAGGGTACTAATGAAAAACTGTTTTTT,CASSRQGTNEKLFF
NA,TRBV7-6,TRBJ2-6,few,TGTGCCAGCAGCTTAGGAGGGTCCGGGGCCAACGTCCTGACTTTC,CASSLGGSGANVLTF
NA,TRBV12-3/TRBV12-4,TRBJ2-3,NA,TGTGCCAGCAGTTCCGGGGGGCGCGTCACAGATACGCAGTATTTT,CASSSGGRVTDTQYF
TRBD1,TRBV7-2,TRBJ2-5,NA,TGTGCCAGCAGGCGGGCGACAGGGGATCTAGAGACCCAGTACTTC,CASRRATGDLETQYF
TRBD2,TRBV6-2/TRBV6-3,TRBJ2-3,few,TGTGCCAGCACCGACGGACTAGCGGTTCCGCAGTATTTT,CASTDGLAVPQYF
NA,TRBV6-6,TRBJ2-5,few,TGTGCCAGCAGTTACTCAACCATCCGCGAGACCCAGTACTTC,CASSYSTIRETQYF
TRBD2,TRBV7-3,TRBJ2-3,NA,TGTGCCAGCAGCTCCGCTAGCGGGATCACAGATACGCAGTATTTT,CASSSASGITDTQYF
TRBD1,TRBV7-2,TRBJ2-6,few,TGTGCCGTCTCCCGGGACAGGGAACCTGGGGCCAACGTCCTGACTTTC,CAVSRDREPGANVLTF
NA,TRBV18,TRBJ1-5,many,TGTGCCAGCTCACCTTCACAGGTTAGCAATCAGCCCCAGCATTTT,CASSPSQVSNQPQHF
TRBD1,TRBV5-6,TRBJ2-5,few,TGTGCCAGCAGCGTTGGGACAGTCCAAGAGACCCAGTACTTC,CASSVGTVQETQYF
NA,TRBV7-2,TRBJ1-5,few,TGTGCCAGCAGCTTAGCAGGGGGAGTTCAGCCCCAGCATTTT,CASSLAGGVQPQHF
NA,TRBV30,TRBJ1-1,NA,TGTGCCTGGAGTTTGCCCCAACTGGGGAAAGCTTTCTTT,CAWSLPQLGKAFF
NA,TRBV15,TRBJ2-1,NA,TGTGCCACCAGCAGAGATCAGGACTCCTACAATGAGCAGTTCTTC,CATSRDQDSYNEQFF